This T cell receptor (beta chain) was captured by sequencing in a study of T cell responses to AZD1222 COVID-19 vaccine. Findings and caveats of the study: Epitopes outside B.1.351 and B.1.1.7 mutated regions reportedly drew nearly half of spike TCRs. It should be noted that donors were predominantly white British and more often female, and clonal diversity was possibly underestimated.

Only in-frame clones appear in the TCRdb table, and some are missing; sequencing was by immunoSEQ multiplex PCR. The sample yields approximately 140,000 clones, around 90% seen once. The CDR3 is 15 residues long. With V trimmed by 3 bases and J by 6 bases, 9 bases remained unmatched. CDR1 and CDR2 from the germline V gene are MGHRA and YSYEKL. Comments on this clone: What it binds is not known.

The sequence derives from an adult who received the AZD1222 COVID-19 vaccine. The chain joins TRBV4-1 to TRBJ2-7, with 9 bases identical to TRBD1. Sequencing was performed on peripheral blood, taken 28 days after the second AZD1222 dose. The CDR3 DNA reads as TGCGCCAGCAGCCAGACTGGACAGGGGATGGCCGAGCAGTACTTC. It specifies CASSQTGQGMAEQYF.